A single sample gave rise to the 29 T cell receptor beta chains below, sequenced in a study of cytomegalovirus exposure and HLA in healthy donors. The PCR used 60 Vbeta and 13 Jbeta primers. TCRdb's copy holds only in-frame clones and misses some; the assay was immunoSEQ multiplex PCR. This sample has roughly 120,000 clones; around 10% occur once, and the top ten carry 3%. Material: PBMCs. The receptors derive from a man aged 30 to 45 in good health and CMV-seronegative.

This clone was recorded a few times. The conserved final phenylalanine or tryptophan is absent from the CDR3, which likely points to a read error. The rearrangement links TRBV27 to TRBJ1-1; 10 bases agree with TRBD1. Germline assignment: CDR1 MNHEY and CDR2 SMNVEV (reference sequence). This CDR3 is 17 amino acids long. The J segment lost 6 bases and the V segment lost 2 bases, leaving 12 bases of the junction unmatched. CDR3: CASSLPPTGGSSAEAFL. DNA of the CDR3: TGTGCCAGCAGTTTACCGCCGACAGGGGGCTCGTCGGCTGAAGCTTTCCTT.

The gene calls are TRBV7-3 and TRBJ2-1; no reliable D call. The CDR3 sequence is 14 residues long. Trimming shortened V by 4 bases and J by 4 bases, and 11 bases separated the two germline ends. CDR1 is SGHTA and CDR2 is FQGTGA in the germline V gene. CDR3 residues: CASSSSLNYNEQFF. The CDR3 nucleotides read TGTGCCAGCAGCTCCTCTTTAAATTACAATGAGCAGTTCTTC. Together with reference TRBV7-3 and TRBJ2-1, the CDR3 gives the full variable domain: GAGVSQTPSNKVTEKGKYVELRCDPISGHTALYWYRQSLGQGPEFLIYFQGTGAADDSGLPNDRFFAVRPEGSVSTLKIQRTERGDSAVYLCASSSSLNYNEQFFGPGTRLTVL.

As concerns this clone: At one of its ends the junction is not consistent with the germline gene, which may arise from a read error. The sample has other DNA sequences that encode this CDR3 too. The V and J genes are TRBV6-1 and TRBJ1-1; D possibly corresponds to TRBD1 (5 bases). CDR1 is MNHNS and CDR2 is SASEGT in the germline V gene. The CDR3 loop spans 12 amino acids. The CDR3 is CASSTLGTRAFF. CDR3 DNA: TGTGCAAGCAGTACACTAGGGACTCGAGCTTTCTTT.

The chain joins TRBV11-2 to TRBJ2-3; 7 positions agree with TRBD1. CDR1 SGHAT and CDR2 FQNNGV come from the germline V gene. There are 16 residues in the CDR3. J lost 0 bases, V lost 5 bases, and 8 bases had no gene match. The CDR3 loop is CASSIGTASSTDTQYF. As DNA, the CDR3 is TGTGCCAGCAGCATAGGGACAGCCTCTAGCACAGATACGCAGTATTTT.

About this clone: Within the sample, other DNA sequences also encode this same CDR3. This chain links TRBV12-5 with TRBJ1-5, with D unresolved. The CDR3 has 16 amino acids. Germline V gene lookup returns CDR1 LGHNT and CDR2 FRNRAP. V shed 0 bases and J shed 0 bases, with 9 bases lying between them. CDR3 nucleotides: TGTGCTAGTGGTTTGGTACTTTCAAATAGCAATCAGCCCCAGCATTTT. The encoded protein is CASGLVLSNSNQPQHF.

This chain uses TRBV6-1 with TRBJ1-1, with no clear D. From germline, CDR1 is MNHNS and CDR2 SASEGT. The ends were cut back, 6 bases at V and 7 bases at J, with 18 bases in the middle. The CDR3 is made up of 14 amino acids. CDR3 region: CASRGDSQIHEAFF. CDR3 coding DNA: TGTGCCAGCAGGGGAGACTCTCAAATCCATGAAGCTTTCTTT.

This clone came up a few times. The chain links TRBV20-1 to TRBJ2-1; no firm D call. CDR3 length: 10 residues. The germline CDR1 and CDR2 sequences are DFQATT and SNEGSKA (reference sequence). The germline V and J ends were trimmed by 6 bases and 4 bases, with 4 bases remaining between them. The CDR3 loop reads CSAIYNEQFF. In DNA form, the CDR3 reads TGCAGTGCCATTTACAATGAGCAGTTCTTC.

A few counts support this clone. The J gene is TRBJ1-1, the V gene TRBV5-1, with 8 bases fitting TRBD1. The CDR3 consists of 13 residues. Germline V gene sequence: CDR1 SGHRS, CDR2 YFSETQ. J was trimmed by 3 bases and V by 6 bases; bases with no gene match: 4. The CDR3 region is CASKDRAYTEAFF. DNA of the CDR3: TGCGCCAGCAAGGACAGGGCGTACACTGAAGCTTTCTTT.

The chain uses TRBV5-4 and TRBJ2-2, with TRBD1 as a possible D gene (5 bases). V was cut by 1 base and J by 4 bases, with 8 bases left in between. CDR3 size: 14 residues. CDR1 is SGHNT and CDR2 is YYREEE in the germline V gene (reference sequence). The CDR3: CASSLSGPTGELFF. CDR3 sequence (DNA): TGTGCCAGCAGCTTGTCAGGGCCCACCGGGGAGCTGTTTTTT. Drawing the rest from reference TRBV5-4 and TRBJ2-2, the complete variable domain is ETGVTQSPTHLIKTRGQQVTLRCSSQSGHNTVSWYQQALGQGPQFIFQYYREEENGRGNFPPRFSGLQFPNYSSELNVNALELDDSALYLCASSLSGPTGELFFGEGSRLTVL.

This clone was detected a few times. The J gene is TRBJ1-2, the V gene TRBV27; TRBD1 might be the D (6 bases). The length of the CDR3 is 16 residues. In germline, CDR1 is MNHEY, CDR2 SMNVEV (reference sequence). The germline V and J ends were trimmed by 6 bases and 1 base, with 18 bases remaining between them. In DNA, the CDR3 is TGTGCCAGCAGGATCGGACAGACGCCGTTTAACTATGGCTACACCTTC. Translated: CASRIGQTPFNYGYTF.

The rearrangement uses TRBV29-1 and TRBJ2-5; TRBD2 matches 8 bases. This CDR3 is built from 11 residues. Germline loops: CDR1 SQVTM, CDR2 ANQGSEA. Trimming removed 7 bases from V and 11 bases from J; junction bases left unmatched: 9. CDR3 bases: TGCAGCGCCGGGGGGGGGCTTGAGCAGTACTTC. This gives the protein CSAGGGLEQYF.

This chain joins TRBV18 and TRBJ2-7; a possible D gene is TRBD2 (6 bases). This CDR3 contains 11 residues. CDR1 KGHSH and CDR2 LQKENI come from the germline V gene. The V end was cut by 6 bases, the J end by 5 bases, with 8 bases between. The CDR3 DNA reads TGTGCCAGCTCGCCGGGGGACGAGCAGTACTTC. The encoded protein is CASSPGDEQYF.

The chain joins TRBV11-3 to TRBJ2-1; TRBD1 agrees at 11 bases. Per germline, CDR1 SGHNT and CDR2 YENEEA. Losses at the gene ends were 5 bases for V and 9 bases for J; bases not matched to a gene: 3. The CDR3 covers 13 residues. The CDR3 nucleotides are TGTGCCAGCAGCGAGGGACAGGGGGGTGAGCAGTTCTTC. It codes for CASSEGQGGEQFF.

Many counts were recorded for this clone. In nucleotides, the CDR3 is TGCGCGGCAGGGGGCAATGAAAAACTGTTTTTT. Residues: CAAGGNEKLFF. V gene TRBV4-1 combines with J gene TRBJ1-4; TRBD1 matches at 8 bases. CDR1 and CDR2 (germline): MGHRA, YSYEKL. This CDR3 is built from 11 residues.

The genes are TRBV2 and TRBJ2-7; the match to TRBD2 covers 7 bases. The germline CDR1 and CDR2 sequences are SNHLY and FYNNEI. The CDR3 runs to 14 residues. The junction had 10 bases not matched to a gene; V was cut back by 7 bases and J by 4 bases. The chain's CDR3 is CASNTGRTSYEQYF. CDR3 nucleotide sequence: TGTGCCAGCAACACTGGACGGACTAGTTACGAGCAGTACTTC. The full variable domain, completed using reference TRBV2 and TRBJ2-7, is EPEVTQTPSHQVTQMGQEVILRCVPISNHLYFYWYRQILGQKVEFLVSFYNNEISEKSEIFDDQFSVERPDGSNFTLKIRSTKLEDSAMYFCASNTGRTSYEQYFGPGTRLTVT.

The genes are TRBV13 and TRBJ2-3, with 7 positions matching TRBD2. The ends lost 1 base at V and 2 bases at J; junction bases unmatched: 9. In germline, CDR1 is PRHDT, CDR2 FYEKMQ (reference sequence). The CDR3 length is 17 residues. CDR3 sequence reads: CASSLASLAAYTDTQYF. In DNA form, the CDR3 reads TGTGCCAGCAGCTTAGCATCGCTAGCGGCGTACACAGATACGCAGTATTTT.

This chain connects TRBV9 to TRBJ1-2, with D maybe TRBD1 (6 bases). CDR1 and CDR2 from the germline V gene are SGDLS and YYNGEE. V dropped 3 bases and J dropped 1 base, with 10 bases sitting between them. The CDR3 is made up of 14 amino acids. CDR3 amino acids: CASSETGFNYGYTF. Written as DNA, the CDR3 is TGTGCCAGCAGCGAAACAGGGTTTAACTATGGCTACACCTTC.

The table lists this clone with a few counts. J is TRBJ2-5 and V is TRBV11-3; TRBD1 agrees at 8 bases. The CDR3 contains 16 residues. V shed 1 base, J shed 1 base, and the junction held 5 bases outside the gene matches. Germline V gives CDR1 SGHNT, CDR2 YENEEA. CDR3: CASSLGDRLFQETQYF. The CDR3 DNA sequence: TGTGCCAGCAGCTTAGGGGACAGGCTATTCCAAGAGACCCAGTACTTC.

CDR3 in DNA: TGTGCCACCAGCGACAGGGAAAACTCCTACGAGCAGTACTTC. This sequence encodes CATSDRENSYEQYF. J is TRBJ2-7 and V is TRBV15, with 7 bases that match TRBD1. The CDR3 totals 14 residues. CDR1 is LNHNV and CDR2 is YYDKDF in the germline V gene (reference sequence). V was pared by 5 bases and J by 0 bases, with 4 bases of the junction left unmatched.

A few counts support this clone. The V call is TRBV5-4, the J call TRBJ2-7; 9 bases line up with TRBD2. V lost 1 base, J lost 2 bases, and 16 bases stayed unmatched. The germline V gene encodes CDR1 SGHNT and CDR2 YYREEE (reference sequence). There are 19 residues in the CDR3. CDR3 sequence (DNA): TGTGCCAGCAGCTTGTATTTAGGTCTAGCGGGATTTAAACCCTACGAGCAGTACTTC. Translating gives CASSLYLGLAGFKPYEQYF.

This clone has only a few counts. The rearrangement uses TRBV10-3 and TRBJ2-7, with 10 bases aligning to TRBD1. V shed 2 bases, J shed 2 bases, and the junction held 0 bases outside the gene matches. The CDR3 sequence is 14 residues long. Looked up from germline, CDR1 is ENHRY and CDR2 is SYGVKD. The CDR3 nucleotides are TGTGCCATCAGTGAGGGACAGGGGGCCTACGAGCAGTACTTC. This encodes CAISEGQGAYEQYF.

The genes are TRBV6-6 and TRBJ1-2, with D possibly TRBD1 on 6 matching bases. CDR3 length: 14 amino acids. CDR1 is MNHNY and CDR2 is SVGAGI in the germline V gene (reference sequence). V lost 5 bases, J lost 4 bases, and 14 bases lay in between. The CDR3 loop is CASSPDSGGYGYTF. In nucleotides, the CDR3 is TGTGCCAGCAGTCCGGACAGTGGCGGCTATGGCTACACCTTC.

This clone has just a few counts. J is TRBJ2-1 and V is TRBV19; 11 nucleotides match TRBD1. V trimming: 6 bases; J trimming: 7 bases; junction bases outside the gene matches: 5. Germline values: CDR1 LNHDA, CDR2 SQIVND (reference sequence). The CDR3 is 14 amino acids. The CDR3 spells CASRLDRGRNEQFF. In DNA, the CDR3 is TGTGCCAGTAGACTGGACAGGGGGCGGAATGAGCAGTTCTTC.

The chain recombines TRBV14 with TRBJ1-3; 8 positions agree with TRBD1. Germline CDR1 SGHDN, CDR2 FVKESK. The CDR3 sequence is 18 residues long. J lost 0 bases, V lost 0 bases, and 7 bases had no gene match. In DNA, the CDR3 is TGTGCCAGCAGCCAAGATAGGGGACAGGTCCTCTCTGGAAACACCATATATTTT. As protein: CASSQDRGQVLSGNTIYF.

Regarding this clone: This likely comes from a read error, as the CDR3 has no conserved phenylalanine or tryptophan at its end. V usage is TRBV10-2 and J usage is TRBJ1-5; 8 bases align to TRBD1. J lost 8 bases, V lost 8 bases, and 11 bases had no gene match. Looked up from germline, CDR1 is WSHSY and CDR2 is SAAADI. CDR3 length: 14 amino acids. The CDR3 is CASPDRANRKPQHL. The CDR3 DNA reads as TGCGCCAGCCCGGACAGGGCAAACCGAAAGCCCCAGCATTTG.

There are a few counts of this clone. The V gene is TRBV5-1, the J gene TRBJ2-1; the match to TRBD1 covers 7 bases. Germline V gene sequence: CDR1 SGHRS, CDR2 YFSETQ. The CDR3 sequence is 17 residues long. The trim removed 1 base at V and 4 bases at J, leaving 11 bases unmatched. The CDR3 here is CASSLRQGANPYNEQFF. The CDR3 DNA reads as TGCGCCAGCAGCTTGAGACAGGGCGCTAACCCATACAATGAGCAGTTCTTC. Based on the CDR3 plus reference TRBV5-1 and TRBJ2-1, the full variable domain is KAGVTQTPRYLIKTRGQQVTLSCSPISGHRSVSWYQQTPGQGLQFLFEYFSETQRNKGNFPGRFSGRQFSNSRSEMNVSTLELGDSALYLCASSLRQGANPYNEQFFGPGTRLTVL.

J is TRBJ2-5 and V is TRBV7-9; maybe TRBD2 (6 bases). Germline lookup yields CDR1 SEHNR and CDR2 FQNEAQ (reference sequence). CDR3 size: 15 residues. Trimming removed 5 bases at V and 0 bases at J, with 13 bases between. CDR3 nucleotides: TGTGCCAGCAGCCCGGGACTCCTGTACCAAGAGACCCAGTACTTC. It specifies CASSPGLLYQETQYF.

The chain is built from TRBV7-6 and TRBJ2-7, with 9 bases matching TRBD1. Trimming took 6 bases from V and 0 from J; bases not matched to a gene: 6. CDR3 length: 15 amino acids. CDR1 SGHVS and CDR2 FNYEAQ come from the germline V gene. Here the CDR3 reads CASSFGTGNSYEQYF. The CDR3 DNA is TGTGCCAGCAGTTTCGGGACAGGGAACTCCTACGAGCAGTACTTC.

This chain links TRBV12-5 with TRBJ1-2; 8 bases map to TRBD1. V shed 5 bases and J 11 bases; nucleotides not matched to a gene: 7. The CDR3 sequence is 12 residues long. Germline lookup yields CDR1 LGHNT and CDR2 FRNRAP. The CDR3 sequence: CASGPGTGGYTF. DNA for the CDR3: TGTGCTAGTGGTCCCGGGACAGGTGGTTACACCTTC.